Following are 32 T cell receptor beta chains from one sample sequenced in a study of T cells in Graves' hyperthyroidism and ophthalmopathy (dated by TCRdb to between 2019 and 2020). Receptors were amplified or captured by multiplex PCR. TCRdb records Illumina HiSeq 2000 as the sequencer. The TCR beta CDR3 regions were amplified from the RNA transcripts. A first-round RT-PCR of the TCR CDR3 used the HTBI primer set with the Qiagen OneStep RT-PCR kit. TCRdb trimmed public reads at Q25 via fastp, called clones via MiXCR and kept in-frame beta chains. Entries are consolidated by CDR3 protein sequence, retaining the most common genes and DNA. Within this sample are roughly 290,000 distinct CDR3 sequences, with more than 15% of them counted one time only. Roughly 50% of the sample is taken by the ten largest. The sample consisted of blood. The receptor set was obtained from a woman aged 60-70 years with Graves' ophthalmopathy.

The chain uses TRBV27 and TRBJ2-1; D is ambiguous. The germline CDR1 and CDR2 sequences are MNHEY and SMNVEV (reference sequence). The CDR3 runs to 13 residues. Trimming left V 3 bases short and J 1 base short, with 4 bases between. This CDR3 reads CASSFHSYNEQFF. The CDR3 bases are TGTGCCAGCAGTTTCCATTCCTACAATGAGCAGTTCTTC.

This clonotype was detected ten times or more. The genes are TRBV20-1 and TRBJ1-2; the D gene is possibly TRBD1 (5 bases). V lost 1 base, J lost 4 bases, and 16 bases lay in between. The CDR3 is 15 amino acids. From germline, CDR1 is DFQATT and CDR2 SNEGSKA (reference sequence). For the CDR3, the DNA is TGCAGTGCTAGAGGAATGATCCAGGGCGGCTATGGCTACACCTTC. It yields the protein CSARGMIQGGYGYTF.

This clonotype was observed at least ten times. The V call is TRBV29-1, the J call TRBJ2-2; 14 bases are a match to TRBD2. The CDR3 runs 17 residues. The junction had 10 bases not matched to a gene; V was cut back by 6 bases and J by 4 bases. Germline V gene lookup returns CDR1 SQVTM and CDR2 ANQGSEA. This chain's CDR3 is CSVAGLAGVGGTGELFF. CDR3 in DNA: TGCAGCGTAGCGGGACTAGCGGGAGTTGGGGGCACCGGGGAGCTGTTTTTT.

J is TRBJ2-5 and V is TRBV12-3 or TRBV12-4; D perhaps matches TRBD2 (6 bases). The CDR3 is made up of 13 amino acids. V lost 5 bases to trimming and J lost 2 bases, with 9 bases between them. The CDR3 loop reads CASSRLVQETQYF. CDR3 sequence (DNA): TGTGCCAGCAGTCGACTAGTTCAAGAGACCCAGTACTTC.

This clonotype was counted at least ten times. CDR3 sequence reads: CSARAGGLPGTQYF. Written as DNA, the CDR3 is TGCAGTGCTAGAGCGGGGGGGCTCCCAGGAACGCAGTATTTT. The rearrangement uses TRBV20-1 and TRBJ2-3, with 8 nucleotides matching TRBD2. CDR3 length: 14 amino acids. Trimming cost V 1 base and J 9 bases; bases outside gene matches: 9. Germline lookup yields CDR1 DFQATT and CDR2 SNEGSKA (reference sequence).

This clonotype was picked up many times. CDR3 protein: CASSPPSGRENTDTQYF. For the CDR3, the DNA is TGTGCCAGCAGCCCCCCCTCTGGCAGGGAGAACACAGATACGCAGTATTTT. The chain carries TRBV7-9 and TRBJ2-3, with D perhaps TRBD1 or TRBD2 (5 bases each). CDR1 is SEHNR and CDR2 is FQNEAQ in the germline V gene (reference sequence). The V end lost 5 bases, the J end lost 2 bases, and 20 bases lay between the germline ends. This CDR3 is 17 amino acids long.

The gene calls are TRBV29-1 and TRBJ1-2, with D perhaps TRBD1 (5 bases). Germline assignment: CDR1 SQVTM and CDR2 ANQGSEA. Trimming pared 4 bases from V and 8 bases from J, leaving 11 bases between. This CDR3 is 11 amino acids long. Here the CDR3 DNA reads TGCAGCGTTGGAGGGGCAGAGGGCTACACCTTC. Its translation: CSVGGAEGYTF.

J is TRBJ2-3 and V is TRBV19; maybe TRBD2 (6 bases). V gave up 3 bases and J gave up 2 bases, with 18 bases separating them. The CDR3 loop spans 17 amino acids. The germline V gene encodes CDR1 LNHDA and CDR2 SQIVND (reference sequence). The chain's CDR3 is CASSIVGRQSLTDTQYF. In nucleotides, the CDR3 is TGTGCCAGTAGTATCGTTGGGAGGCAGAGTCTCACAGATACGCAGTATTTT.

This rearrangement joins TRBV28 to TRBJ2-3, with D possibly being TRBD1 (6 bases). Germline CDR1 MDHEN, CDR2 SYDVKM. The CDR3 length is 13 residues. V lost 8 bases and J 4 bases, leaving 13 bases between the germline ends. The CDR3 region is CASSPDSADTQYF. The DNA of the CDR3 is TGTGCCAGCTCACCGGACAGTGCAGATACGCAGTATTTT.

This clonotype was counted between two and nine times. V usage is TRBV6-1 and J usage is TRBJ1-2; D call uncertain. Trimming took 2 bases from V and 8 from J, leaving 21 bases between them. CDR3 length equals 16 residues. CDR1 is MNHNS, CDR2 SASEGT, per germline. CDR3 protein: CASSESPGPMVGGYTF. DNA of the CDR3: TGTGCCAGCAGTGAATCCCCAGGCCCCATGGTGGGAGGCTACACCTTC.

There are many counts of this clonotype. V is TRBV6-1 and J is TRBJ2-3, with TRBD2 matching 8 bases. Trimming at V came to 2 bases and at J to 7 bases, leaving 14 bases not matched to a gene. Per germline, CDR1 MNHNS and CDR2 SASEGT. There are 17 residues in the CDR3. The DNA for the CDR3 is TGTGCCAGCAGTGAAAGCTCCTGGAATAGCGGGGCGTATACGCAGTATTTT. This translates into CASSESSWNSGAYTQYF.

V is TRBV12-3 or TRBV12-4 and J is TRBJ2-5; no clear D gene. V was shortened by 5 bases and J by 9 bases, with 19 bases between the two germline ends. The CDR3 extends over 14 amino acids. The CDR3 nucleotides are TGTGCCAGCAGTCCCGTTAAGGCGTTAGGTCCCCAGTACTTC. Translation: CASSPVKALGPQYF.

The J gene is TRBJ1-1, the V gene TRBV10-3; D remains unclear. Germline loops: CDR1 ENHRY, CDR2 SYGVKD. The CDR3 runs 13 residues. The ends were cut back, 4 bases at V and 1 base at J, with 7 bases in the middle. The CDR3 sequence is CAISATQNTEAFF. DNA for the CDR3: TGTGCCATCAGTGCCACCCAGAACACTGAAGCTTTCTTT.

This clonotype was counted many times. The chain is built from TRBV11-3 and TRBJ2-5; tentatively, D is TRBD1 or TRBD2 (5 bases each). Germline CDR1 and CDR2: SGHNT and YENEEA. The V and J ends lost 2 bases and 5 bases respectively, with 9 bases between them. CDR3 length equals 13 residues. The CDR3, as DNA: TGTGCCAGCAGCTTATCAGGGACGGAGACCCAGTACTTC. It yields the protein CASSLSGTETQYF.

V gene TRBV7-2 combines with J gene TRBJ2-1; D gene ambiguous. The CDR3 sequence is 16 residues long. V was shortened by 1 base and J by 0 bases, with 10 bases between the two germline ends. Looked up from germline, CDR1 is SGHTA and CDR2 is FQGNSA. This CDR3 reads CASSLVGGSSYNEQFF. In DNA, the CDR3 is TGTGCCAGCAGCTTAGTGGGCGGTAGCTCCTACAATGAGCAGTTCTTC.

This clonotype was observed many times. The rearrangement joins TRBV7-2 to TRBJ2-5, with 7 bases identical to TRBD2. After removal of 0 bases from V and 9 bases from J, the junction contained 7 bases not matched to a gene. CDR1 is SGHTA and CDR2 is FQGNSA in the germline V gene. The CDR3 runs 14 residues. Here the CDR3 DNA reads TGTGCCAGCAGCTTAGCATATGGGGGGGTATCCCAGTACTTC. It encodes CASSLAYGGVSQYF.

This clonotype was seen ten or more times. This chain uses TRBV3-1 with TRBJ2-3; unclear D gene. The CDR3 loop spans 14 amino acids. Germline assignment: CDR1 LGHDT and CDR2 YNNKEL (reference sequence). V lost 3 bases and J 2 bases, leaving 9 bases between the germline ends. CDR3 sequence reads: CASSQGGFTDTQYF. The DNA of the CDR3 is TGTGCCAGCAGCCAGGGCGGTTTCACAGATACGCAGTATTTT.

Many counts were recorded for this clonotype. This chain uses TRBV2 with TRBJ1-4, with D perhaps matching TRBD1 (6 bases). CDR3 length equals 15 residues. V dropped 4 bases and J dropped 3 bases, with 12 bases sitting between them. In germline, CDR1 is SNHLY, CDR2 FYNNEI. The CDR3 sequence is CASSVGGGANEKLFF. DNA for the CDR3: TGTGCCAGCAGTGTGGGAGGGGGAGCTAATGAAAAACTGTTTTTT.

This clonotype showed up many times. The chain has TRBV3-1 and TRBJ2-1; no clear D. V lost 4 bases and J 15 bases, leaving 13 bases between the germline ends. There are 11 residues in the CDR3. From germline, CDR1 is LGHDT and CDR2 YNNKEL (reference sequence). The CDR3 DNA sequence: TGTGCCAGCAGCCCGAACGTGGGGATGTTCTTC. Translated, it gives CASSPNVGMFF.

The CDR3: CSARGTSRYTQYF. The CDR3 DNA reads as TGCAGTGCTAGGGGGACTAGCCGGTATACGCAGTATTTT. This chain uses TRBV20-1 with TRBJ2-3; 9 bases align to TRBD2. The CDR3 spans 13 residues. From germline, CDR1 is DFQATT and CDR2 SNEGSKA (reference sequence). The J segment lost 7 bases and the V segment lost 3 bases, leaving 5 bases of the junction unmatched.

This clonotype was seen more than once but under ten times. The V call is TRBV5-8, the J call TRBJ1-5, with 8 positions matching TRBD1. The CDR3 extends over 18 amino acids. Trimming cost V 3 bases and J 5 bases; bases outside gene matches: 16. Germline CDR1 SGHTS, CDR2 YDEGEE. The CDR3 reads CASSWSLRTGSTHQPQHF. The CDR3 DNA is TGTGCCAGCAGCTGGAGCCTAAGGACAGGGAGTACGCATCAGCCCCAGCATTTT.

The table lists this clonotype with many counts. The chain is built from TRBV29-1 and TRBJ2-3; perhaps TRBD2 as D (6 bases). Germline values: CDR1 SQVTM, CDR2 ANQGSEA. Trimming removed 6 bases from V and 9 bases from J, with 25 bases in between. CDR3 length: 15 amino acids. The CDR3 protein is CSVLPGTQSGRTQYF. The CDR3 DNA sequence: TGCAGCGTGCTACCCGGGACTCAGTCGGGGAGGACGCAGTATTTT.

A note on this clonotype: A read error may account for a junction end that differs from germline. V is TRBV6-5 and J is TRBJ2-7, with D perhaps matching TRBD2 (6 bases). This CDR3 spans 13 amino acids. Per germline, CDR1 MNHEY and CDR2 SVGAGI. The chain's CDR3 is CPSGYGGSYEQYF. CDR3 nucleotide sequence: TGTCCCAGCGGCTACGGGGGCTCCTACGAGCAGTACTTC.

This clonotype showed up just a few times. The chain recombines TRBV24-1 with TRBJ2-6; no firm D call. Germline V gives CDR1 KGHDR, CDR2 SFDVKD. This CDR3 region has 15 residues. Trimming cost V 4 bases and J 1 base, with 7 bases left between them. The CDR3 DNA follows: TGTGCCACCAGTGACCTAAGATCTGGGGCCAACGTCCTGACTTTC. Protein sequence: CATSDLRSGANVLTF.

This clonotype was recorded many times. The chain recombines TRBV20-1 with TRBJ2-1; D is ambiguous. This CDR3 has 15 amino acids. V lost 0 bases, J lost 0 bases, and 9 bases lay in between. Germline CDR1 and CDR2: DFQATT and SNEGSKA (reference sequence). CDR3 amino acids: CSARDRRSSYNEQFF. CDR3 coding DNA: TGCAGTGCTAGAGATCGAAGGTCCTCCTACAATGAGCAGTTCTTC.

The chain employs TRBV18 and TRBJ2-1, with TRBD1 matching over 12 bases. CDR1 is KGHSH and CDR2 is LQKENI in the germline V gene. There are 18 residues in the CDR3. V lost 6 bases and J lost 7; bases outside the gene matches: 16. The CDR3 reads CASSNNFPGQGAWNEQFF. CDR3 in DNA: TGTGCCAGCTCTAACAACTTTCCGGGACAGGGGGCTTGGAATGAGCAGTTCTTC.

The chain combines TRBV18 with TRBJ1-2; maybe TRBD1 (6 bases). There are 14 residues in the CDR3. Deletions cut 2 bases from V and 5 bases from J, with 12 bases between. From germline, CDR1 is KGHSH and CDR2 LQKENI. The CDR3 protein is CASSPADSGYGYTF. The CDR3 nucleotides read TGTGCCAGCTCACCAGCGGACAGTGGATATGGCTACACCTTC.

This clonotype has at least ten counts. The chain couples TRBV7-2 to TRBJ1-1; D is unclear. This CDR3 has 12 residues. V was pared by 8 bases and J by 5 bases, with 12 bases between. Germline V CDR1 and CDR2: SGHTA, FQGNSA. Here the CDR3 reads CASAAGGTEAFF. The CDR3 DNA reads as TGTGCCAGCGCCGCGGGCGGTACTGAAGCTTTCTTT.

The table lists this clonotype with a few counts. The chain links TRBV11-3 to TRBJ2-2; possible D gene TRBD2, 6 bases. This CDR3 comprises 15 residues. Between the trimmed V and J ends, which lost 2 bases and 3 bases, there was a span of 10 bases. From germline, CDR1 is SGHNT and CDR2 YENEEA. CDR3 DNA sequence: TGTGCCAGCAGCTTAAGCGGGCCCCACACCGGGGAGCTGTTTTTT. Amino acid sequence: CASSLSGPHTGELFF.

In this sample, this clonotype turned up many times. V gene TRBV6-1 combines with J gene TRBJ2-7; 9 bases are a match to TRBD1. The CDR3 contains 14 residues. The V gene's germline CDR1 is MNHNS and CDR2 SASEGT. With V trimmed by 6 bases and J by 6 bases, 9 bases remained unmatched. The CDR3 protein is CASSTDRGLVEQYF. The CDR3 DNA reads as TGTGCCAGCAGCACGGACAGGGGTTTAGTCGAGCAGTACTTC.

In its sample, this clonotype was seen a few times. The V and J genes are TRBV5-1 and TRBJ2-7, with no clear D. From germline, CDR1 is SGHRS and CDR2 YFSETQ. V lost 4 bases, J lost 2 bases, and 13 bases lay in between. The CDR3 length is 14 residues. This chain's CDR3 is CASSQLDAAYEQYF. CDR3 bases: TGCGCCAGCAGCCAATTAGACGCAGCCTACGAGCAGTACTTC.

This clonotype turned up a few times. The rearrangement links TRBV27 to TRBJ1-4; 9 bases map to TRBD1. Germline CDR1 is MNHEY and CDR2 is SMNVEV (reference sequence). This CDR3 is 21 amino acids long. V was pared by 3 bases and J by 0 bases, with 17 bases of the junction left unmatched. CDR3 region: CASSFLDRTGGGSPTNEKLFF. The CDR3 nucleotides read TGTGCCAGCAGTTTCCTCGACCGTACAGGGGGCGGATCCCCAACTAATGAAAAACTGTTTTTT.